The subject of this entry is one T cell receptor beta chain. This clonotype was counted between two and nine times. Its antigen is not yet known. Base qualities are missing; no much larger clone stands one base away. To demonstrate the VDJtools post-analysis software, the study profiled TCR beta repertoires from the peripheral blood of about a dozen young patients with multiple sclerosis. Multiple sclerosis patients were children and adolescents aged about 6 to 15 years. Receptors were amplified or captured by PCR. Instrument on record: Illumina HiSeq 2500. To reduce PCR and sequencing biases, unique molecular identifiers were built into the TCR beta cDNA libraries. Every 1 to 10 million input T cells yielded approximately 500,000 cDNA molecules, meaning each molecule approximated one T cell. The patient libraries were prepared and sequenced with the same protocol used for the earlier healthy control dataset. Within a given batch, samples were prepared together, multiplexed and sequenced on the same HiSeq lane. Under the source paper's analysis protocol: Raw barcoded reads were processed with MIGEC, and single-read molecular identifier groups were discarded before consensus assembly and CDR3 extraction. Clonotype tables were post-analysed with VDJtools, and diversity was normalized by down-sampling all datasets to the smallest sample size. Repertoire overlap clustering matched CDR3 amino acid but not nucleotide sequences to correct batch-related cross-sample contamination. TCRdb handled the public reads itself, with Q25 trimming in fastp and clone calling in MiXCR, and kept productive beta chains. Rows are unified per CDR3 protein, each entry keeping the most common DNA and genes. The V and J calls reflect TCRdb's pipeline rather than the authors' work. For this sample there are 450,000 to 650,000 distinct CDR3 sequences; about 40% appear just once. Under 2% of the sample comes from the top ten.

This record belongs to a study of post-analysis software for immune sequencing data (dated by TCRdb to about 2015). Background on the whole study: Disease courses on record covered relapsing-remitting, secondary progressive and progressive-relapsing multiple sclerosis, though some patients had no subtype annotation. The patient repertoires were set against under 12 previously published healthy control repertoires from donors whose ages ranged from 6 to 25 years. A subset of samples was prepared in parallel using single-end sample barcoding, then pooled and co-amplified after Illumina adapter ligation.

Points the paper makes about the study in general: Patients showed significantly higher frequencies than controls for about five TRBV segments, among them TRBV5-6, TRBV5-1 and TRBV20-1. Normalized Chao1 diversity was significantly lower in multiple sclerosis patients than controls, suggesting substantial peripheral T-cell clonal expansion. Strong co-clustering of samples prepared in the same batch was shown by direct clustering with F measure, prompting a batch-effect correction. The control group was slightly older than the multiple sclerosis patient group.

The CDR3 goes from the cysteine to the phenylalanine over 13 residues. Solely the CDR3 DNA is kept, with 39 bases framed from the first base. V and J are truncated by 4 bases and 7 bases respectively, leaving an intervening sequence of 11 bases. Taken from the germline V gene, the CDR1 and CDR2 loops are SGHDT and YYEEEE. Source material: blood. The V and J segments used are TRBV5-6 and TRBJ1-4, with the D gene not confidently named. This receptor was taken from a girl aged 5 to 17 with multiple sclerosis. The CDR3 is CASSQYGPEKLFF. The sequenced DNA: TGTGCCAGCAGCCAGTACGGTCCTGAAAAACTGTTTTTT.